These 18 T cell receptor beta chains were sequenced from one sample in a study of regulatory T cells in long-lasting Graves disease. Time point defined: persistent/refractory GD, antithyroid drugs over 5 years with positive TRAb. With RNA extracted from PBMCs as input, the TCR library was made. CDR3-region Arm-PCR and iRepertoire HTBI primers produced the TCR beta libraries. TCRdb processed the multiplex PCR reads anew with MiXCR; each CDR3 protein has one entry. Found here are about 340,000 distinct CDR3 sequences, roughly a fifth of them singletons; the top ten hold just under 30%. This material consisted of peripheral blood mononuclear cells (PBMCs), taken when the disease was refractory, from a patient treated with antithyroid drugs. These receptors were obtained from a female donor with Graves disease.

This clonotype was observed a handful of times. This chain uses TRBV28 with TRBJ2-5; D gene uncertain. V lost 7 bases to trimming and J lost 1 base, with 7 bases between them. CDR1 is MDHEN and CDR2 is SYDVKM in the germline V gene. The CDR3 is 12 residues long. The CDR3, as DNA: TGTGCCAGCAACGAAGGCCAAGAGACCCAGTACTTC. Protein sequence: CASNEGQETQYF.

This clonotype was picked up many times. The gene calls are TRBV6-2 or TRBV6-3 and TRBJ1-4; a possible D gene is TRBD1 (5 bases). Deletions cut 1 base from V and 3 bases from J, with 15 bases between. This CDR3 comprises 17 residues. Looked up from germline, CDR1 is MNHEY and CDR2 is SVGEGT. The CDR3 loop reads CASSYLGEAMANEKLFF. CDR3 in DNA: TGTGCCAGCAGTTACTTGGGGGAGGCAATGGCTAATGAAAAACTGTTTTTT.

This clonotype was detected ten times or more. This sequence joins TRBV12-3 or TRBV12-4 and TRBJ1-2; no clear D gene. Trimming pared 3 bases from V and 5 bases from J, leaving 16 bases between. The CDR3 length is 15 residues. CDR3 loop: CASSFGQVKNYGYTF. CDR3 in DNA: TGTGCCAGCAGTTTCGGGCAGGTTAAAAATTATGGCTACACCTTC.

The sample holds many counts of this clonotype. The chain joins TRBV2 to TRBJ1-1, with a possible D match to TRBD1 (5 bases). This CDR3 is 13 amino acids long. V lost 11 bases, J lost 4 bases, and 17 bases lay in between. Germline loops: CDR1 SNHLY, CDR2 FYNNEI. The CDR3 protein is CAGQSGAGTEAFF. CDR3 bases: TGTGCCGGACAATCCGGGGCGGGCACTGAAGCTTTCTTT.

This clonotype was seen a handful of times. This rearrangement joins TRBV3-1 to TRBJ1-6; no definite D call. The V gene's germline CDR1 is LGHDT and CDR2 YNNKEL (reference sequence). Trimming shortened V by 4 bases and J by 3 bases, and 10 bases separated the two germline ends. This CDR3 is built from 15 residues. In DNA, the CDR3 is TGTGCCAGCAGCCCTCTCGTCGGCTATAATTCACCCCTCCACTTT. Translated, it gives CASSPLVGYNSPLHF.

In this sample, this clonotype turned up many times. The chain uses TRBV11-2 and TRBJ1-4; 7 positions match TRBD1. Germline V CDR1 and CDR2: SGHAT, FQNNGV. V gave up 4 bases and J gave up 8 bases; unmatched junction bases: 13. The CDR3 length is 16 residues. As DNA, the CDR3 is TGTGCCAGCAGCTCGCACGGAGGGGGCTTTAGGGAAAAACTGTTTTTT. Protein: CASSSHGGGFREKLFF.

The rearrangement joins TRBV6-1 to TRBJ2-7; D unresolved. With 6 bases removed from V and 0 bases from J, the gap between germline ends came to 15 bases. Germline CDR1 and CDR2: MNHNS and SASEGT. This CDR3 has 15 residues. CDR3 coding DNA: TGTGCCAGCAGCCGGTGGGCAGCCAGCTCCTACGAGCAGTACTTC. Translated: CASSRWAASSYEQYF.

This clonotype appeared many times. The chain recombines TRBV18 with TRBJ1-2, with TRBD1 as a possible D gene (5 bases). The V end was cut by 8 bases, the J end by 1 base, with 17 bases between. Germline CDR1 and CDR2: KGHSH and LQKENI. This CDR3 contains 15 residues. CDR3 loop: CASSPPSGRNYGYTF. The CDR3 bases are TGTGCCAGCAGTCCCCCCTCAGGGCGTAACTATGGCTACACCTTC. Complete variable domain (other parts from reference TRBV18 and TRBJ1-2): NAGVMQNPRHLVRRRGQEARLRCSPMKGHSHVYWYRQLPEEGLKFMVYLQKENIIDESGMPKERFSAEFPKEGPSILRIQQVVRGDSAAYFCASSPPSGRNYGYTFGSGTRLTVV.

About this clonotype: A read error may explain this, as a much larger clone is one base away. The V and J genes are TRBV5-1 and TRBJ2-7; 9 positions match TRBD1. This CDR3 has 15 residues. Germline lookup yields CDR1 SGHRS and CDR2 YFSETQ. The V segment lost 4 bases and the J segment 4 bases; nucleotides outside the gene matches: 9. CDR3 nucleotides: TGCGCCAGCAGCGTCGACCCGGGACAGGGTTACGAGCAGTACTTC. Translation: CASSVDPGQGYEQYF.

Turning to this clonotype: This may stem from a read error, because a much larger clone lies one nucleotide away. Here the CDR3 reads CASSPSLREQYF. In nucleotides, the CDR3 is TGCGCCAGCAGCCCCTCCCTCCGCGAGCAGTACTTC. V is TRBV5-1 and J is TRBJ2-7; D remains unclear. CDR1 is SGHRS and CDR2 is YFSETQ in the germline V gene. V lost 4 bases to trimming and J lost 6 bases, with 11 bases between them. This CDR3 contains 12 residues.

This clonotype was seen a handful of times. The rearrangement joins TRBV5-1 to TRBJ1-2; D unclear. Trimming pared 3 bases from V and 4 bases from J, leaving 13 bases between. Germline CDR1 reads SGHRS; CDR2 reads YFSETQ. This CDR3 spans 14 amino acids. The CDR3 reads CASSSGSLVYGYTF. As DNA, the CDR3 is TGCGCCAGCAGCTCTGGGTCACTAGTCTATGGCTACACCTTC.

The J gene is TRBJ2-3, the V gene TRBV28; D possibly matches TRBD1 or TRBD2 (5 bases each). Trimming shortened V by 4 bases and J by 2 bases, and 13 bases separated the two germline ends. Germline V gene data show CDR1 as MDHEN and CDR2 as SYDVKM. This CDR3 contains 15 residues. This CDR3 is CASSSPRGATDTQYF. The CDR3 DNA reads as TGTGCCAGCAGTTCCCCCCGAGGGGCCACAGATACGCAGTATTTT.

This clonotype was seen ten or more times. This sequence joins TRBV29-1 and TRBJ1-4, with a possible D match to TRBD1 (5 bases). V lost 7 bases, J lost 5 bases, and 20 bases lay in between. In germline, CDR1 is SQVTM, CDR2 ANQGSEA. This CDR3 comprises 15 residues. The CDR3 here is CSALLFEWGNEKLFF. The CDR3 nucleotides are TGCAGCGCATTACTCTTTGAGTGGGGGAATGAAAAACTGTTTTTT. The full variable domain, completed using reference TRBV29-1 and TRBJ1-4, is SAVISQKPSRDICQRGTSLTIQCQVDSQVTMMFWYRQQPGQSLTLIATANQGSEATYESGFVIDKFPISRPNLTFSTLTVSNMSPEDSSIYLCSALLFEWGNEKLFFGSGTQLSVL.

This clonotype was recorded many times. This chain uses TRBV29-1 with TRBJ2-5, with 7 bases aligning to TRBD1. Looked up from germline, CDR1 is SQVTM and CDR2 is ANQGSEA. Losses at the gene ends were 6 bases for V and 1 base for J; bases not matched to a gene: 5. This CDR3 is 13 amino acids long. CDR3 in amino acids: CSVETGVQETQYF. The CDR3, as DNA: TGCAGCGTAGAAACAGGGGTCCAAGAGACCCAGTACTTC.

This clonotype was seen a single time. This sequence joins TRBV3-1 and TRBJ1-2, with D possibly TRBD1 on 5 matching bases. Trimming shortened V by 4 bases and J by 8 bases, and 17 bases separated the two germline ends. The CDR3 sequence is 14 residues long. CDR1 and CDR2 (germline): LGHDT, YNNKEL (reference sequence). The DNA of the CDR3 is TGTGCCAGCAGCCTAGGGACTTTAGCGCGCGGCTACACCTTC. Translating gives CASSLGTLARGYTF.

This clonotype was seen a few times. The rearrangement joins TRBV5-1 to TRBJ2-7, with D perhaps TRBD1 (5 bases). V gave up 0 bases and J gave up 0 bases, with 7 bases separating them. The CDR3 is 14 residues long. Per germline, CDR1 SGHRS and CDR2 YFSETQ. The CDR3 sequence: CASSLVTDSYEQYF. The CDR3 coding sequence is TGCGCCAGCAGCTTGGTGACAGACTCCTACGAGCAGTACTTC.

This clonotype was detected ten times or more. V gene TRBV12-3 or TRBV12-4 combines with J gene TRBJ2-2, with D hard to call. V was shortened by 5 bases and J by 5 bases, with 12 bases between the two germline ends. The CDR3 length is 14 residues. The CDR3 here is CASSPPRYTGELFF. Written as DNA, the CDR3 is TGTGCCAGCAGTCCCCCTAGGTATACCGGGGAGCTGTTTTTT.

This clonotype was observed once. An end of the junction does not agree with germline; a read error may underlie this. This chain's CDR3 is CAGSGQGAPRDIQYF. CDR3 nucleotides: TGTGCCGGCAGCGGACAAGGAGCACCACGGGATATTCAGTACTTC. The chain joins TRBV28 to TRBJ2-4, with D perhaps assigned TRBD1 or TRBD2 (5 bases each). This CDR3 comprises 15 residues. Per the germline V gene, CDR1 is MDHEN and CDR2 is SYDVKM.